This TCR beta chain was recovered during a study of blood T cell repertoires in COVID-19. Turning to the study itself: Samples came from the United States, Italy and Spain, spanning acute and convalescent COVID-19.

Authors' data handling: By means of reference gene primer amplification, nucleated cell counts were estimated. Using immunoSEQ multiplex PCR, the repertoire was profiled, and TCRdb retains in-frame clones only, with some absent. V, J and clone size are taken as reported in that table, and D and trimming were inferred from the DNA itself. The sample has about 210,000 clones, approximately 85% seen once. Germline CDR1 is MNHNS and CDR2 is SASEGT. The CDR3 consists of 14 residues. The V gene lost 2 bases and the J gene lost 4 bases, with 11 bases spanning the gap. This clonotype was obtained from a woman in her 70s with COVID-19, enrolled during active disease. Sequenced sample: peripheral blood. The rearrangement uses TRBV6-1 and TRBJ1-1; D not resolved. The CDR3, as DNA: TGTGCCAGCAGTGAAATGGGTGGCGGCACTGAAGCTTTCTTT. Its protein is CASSEMGGGTEAFF.